The sequence of this T cell receptor beta chain was determined in a study of shared clonotypes between healthy human individuals. The table came from immunoSEQ multiplex PCR; TCRdb's copy has only in-frame clones and leaves some out. This table has about 2.5 million clones, roughly 92% appearing once. This TCR was sampled from a man aged 18 to 29 in good health. Some clones in this sample may be carry-over from other donors' samples. Sequencing was carried out using naive CD4+ T cells from PBMCs. Documented subset: CD45RA+ positively selected.

CDR3 in amino acids: CASSLEVGRAPETQYF. The CDR3 bases are TGTGCCAGCAGCTTAGAGGTTGGCAGGGCCCCAGAGACCCAGTACTTC. The V and J genes are TRBV11-2 and TRBJ2-5, with a possible D match to TRBD1 (5 bases). The CDR3 spans 16 residues. V lost 0 bases, J lost 4 bases, and 15 bases lay in between. CDR1 is SGHAT, CDR2 FQNNGV, per germline.